This T cell receptor (beta chain) appears in the sequencing data of a study of Graves' ophthalmopathy and Graves' hyperthyroidism. Notes on the study in general: Cross-validated, the 13-signature model showed 87.88%/81.08% sensitivity/specificity, and 80%/75% in the test set.

Scientists amplified the TCR beta CDR3 regions from RNA transcripts. The first round was an RT-PCR with HTBI primers, and the second round was a multiplex PCR. TCRdb called the multiplex PCR reads again in MiXCR, with one record for every CDR3 protein. The repertoire has 200,000 to 300,000 distinct CDR3 sequences, around 45% of them found once; the top ten carry approximately 44%. V was trimmed by 4 bases and J by 3 bases, leaving 10 bases between them. Germline V gene sequence: CDR1 SEHNR, CDR2 FQNEAQ (reference sequence). The CDR3 contains 13 residues. This clonotype showed up just a few times. Its antigen is unidentified.

This chain joins TRBV7-9 and TRBJ2-7, with D maybe TRBD2 (6 bases). The sequenced sample was peripheral blood. This sequence originates from an adult man with Graves' ophthalmopathy. The chain's CDR3 is CASSSWTIYEQYF. The DNA for the CDR3 is TGTGCCAGCAGCTCCTGGACTATCTACGAGCAGTACTTC.